These T cell receptor beta chains were read from a single sample in a study of blood T cell repertoires in COVID-19. Measured with immunoSEQ multiplex PCR; TCRdb has only the in-frame clones, and not every one. The sample has about 100,000 clones; around 90% are singletons. The material sequenced was peripheral blood. The receptors stem from a woman aged 45-60 years with COVID-19, enrolled during active disease. Each CDR3 is given with its conserved first and last residue. Fields, in order: CDR3 DNA, CDR3 protein, J gene, clone size, V gene, D gene. The D gene is left open where the match is weak. The size entry is marked missing in some rows and otherwise reads once, few, many or a size class.

CDR3 DNA: TGTGCCTGGAGACGGGGAGCTGGCTACGAGCAGTACTTC; CDR3 protein: CAWRRGAGYEQYF; J gene: TRBJ2-7; clone size: NA; V gene: TRBV30; D gene: NA
CDR3 DNA: TGTGCCAGCAGCCAAGATCGGGGGACAGGGCCCTACGAGCAGTACTTC; CDR3 protein: CASSQDRGTGPYEQYF; J gene: TRBJ2-7; clone size: NA; V gene: TRBV3-1/TRBV3-2; D gene: TRBD1
CDR3 DNA: TGTGCCAGCAGCCAAGACTCAGGGGGCGCAGGGTCGGATGAAAAACTGTTTTTT; CDR3 protein: CASSQDSGGAGSDEKLFF; J gene: TRBJ1-4; clone size: NA; V gene: TRBV4-2; D gene: TRBD1
CDR3 DNA: TGTGCCAGTAGGGGACAGGGCTATCAGCCCCAGCATTTT; CDR3 protein: CASRGQGYQPQHF; J gene: TRBJ1-5; clone size: NA; V gene: TRBV19; D gene: TRBD1
CDR3 DNA: TGTGCTACCCAAGAAGCCCCAACTAATGAAAAACTGTTTTTT; CDR3 protein: CATQEAPTNEKLFF; J gene: TRBJ1-4; clone size: NA; V gene: TRBV12-5; D gene: NA
CDR3 DNA: TGTGCCAGCAGCTCGGCCGGTCGGGTTTCCTACGAGCAGTACTTC; CDR3 protein: CASSSAGRVSYEQYF; J gene: TRBJ2-7; clone size: NA; V gene: TRBV3-1/TRBV3-2; D gene: NA
CDR3 DNA: TGTGCCAGCAGCGTAGGAGCGGGGTCCCTCTACGAGCAGTACTTC; CDR3 protein: CASSVGAGSLYEQYF; J gene: TRBJ2-7; clone size: NA; V gene: TRBV9; D gene: TRBD2
CDR3 DNA: TGTGCCATCAGGACTAGCGGGGACCATAGCACAGATACGCAGTATTTT; CDR3 protein: CAIRTSGDHSTDTQYF; J gene: TRBJ2-3; clone size: NA; V gene: TRBV10-3; D gene: TRBD2
CDR3 DNA: TGCGCCAGCAGCCGAGAACAGGTCATCACAGATACGCAGTATTTT; CDR3 protein: CASSREQVITDTQYF; J gene: TRBJ2-3; clone size: NA; V gene: TRBV4-1; D gene: NA
CDR3 DNA: TGCGCCAGCAGCCAAGCGGTGAACACTGAAGCTTTCTTT; CDR3 protein: CASSQAVNTEAFF; J gene: TRBJ1-1; clone size: NA; V gene: TRBV4-1; D gene: NA
CDR3 DNA: TGTGCCAGCAGTTCCCAGCTAGCGGGTGTGGAAGATACGCAGTATTTT; CDR3 protein: CASSSQLAGVEDTQYF; J gene: TRBJ2-3; clone size: NA; V gene: TRBV27; D gene: TRBD2
CDR3 DNA: TGTGCCAGTAGCAAGACTAGCGGGGGCGGCACCGGGGAGCTGTTTTTT; CDR3 protein: CASSKTSGGGTGELFF; J gene: TRBJ2-2; clone size: NA; V gene: TRBV19; D gene: TRBD2
CDR3 DNA: TGTGCCAGCAGCTTATCACCGGGACTGGGCAATCAGCCCCAGCATTTT; CDR3 protein: CASSLSPGLGNQPQHF; J gene: TRBJ1-5; clone size: NA; V gene: TRBV7-9; D gene: NA
CDR3 DNA: TGTGCCAGCTCAGGGACAGGGGGCGATTCACCCCTCCACTTT; CDR3 protein: CASSGTGGDSPLHF; J gene: TRBJ1-6; clone size: few; V gene: TRBV18; D gene: TRBD1
CDR3 DNA: TGTGCCAGCGCGACCGGGACAGGCGGCTCCGAGCAGTACTTC; CDR3 protein: CASATGTGGSEQYF; J gene: TRBJ2-7; clone size: NA; V gene: TRBV6-6; D gene: TRBD1
CDR3 DNA: TGTGCCAGCAGCTTGGGACTAGCGGGGACCGGGGAGCTGTTTTTT; CDR3 protein: CASSLGLAGTGELFF; J gene: TRBJ2-2; clone size: once; V gene: TRBV11-2; D gene: TRBD2
CDR3 DNA: TGTGCCAGCAGCCAATCGGGACAGGGGTGGGGTGAGCAGTTCTTC; CDR3 protein: CASSQSGQGWGEQFF; J gene: TRBJ2-1; clone size: NA; V gene: TRBV14; D gene: TRBD1
CDR3 DNA: TGTGCCACCAGCAGAGGGGAGCAGGGTGCCGCGGGGGGCCAAGAGACCCAGTACTTC; CDR3 protein: CATSRGEQGAAGGQETQYF; J gene: TRBJ2-5; clone size: NA; V gene: TRBV15; D gene: TRBD2
CDR3 DNA: TGTGCCAGCAATAAGGATGGGGTGGCGGGGAACACTGAAGCTTTCTTT; CDR3 protein: CASNKDGVAGNTEAFF; J gene: TRBJ1-1; clone size: once; V gene: TRBV2; D gene: NA
CDR3 DNA: TGCGCCAGCAGCTTGCCGTCCTACAATGAGCAGTTCTTC; CDR3 protein: CASSLPSYNEQFF; J gene: TRBJ2-1; clone size: NA; V gene: TRBV5-1; D gene: NA
CDR3 DNA: TGCGCCAGTCTGGGACAGCCCAACACTGAAGCTTTCTTT; CDR3 protein: CASLGQPNTEAFF; J gene: TRBJ1-1; clone size: once; V gene: TRBV10-2; D gene: TRBD1
CDR3 DNA: TGTGCCAGCAGTCTCGTCACAGGGATGAAGAACACTGAAGCTTTCTTT; CDR3 protein: CASSLVTGMKNTEAFF; J gene: TRBJ1-1; clone size: NA; V gene: TRBV27; D gene: NA
CDR3 DNA: TGTGCCAGCAGCGTAGAGGTAGCGGGAGTCAACAATGAGCAGTTCTTC; CDR3 protein: CASSVEVAGVNNEQFF; J gene: TRBJ2-1; clone size: NA; V gene: TRBV9; D gene: TRBD2
CDR3 DNA: TGTGCCAGCAGCTTAAACCCTAGCTCCGCAGATACGCAGTATTTT; CDR3 protein: CASSLNPSSADTQYF; J gene: TRBJ2-3; clone size: NA; V gene: TRBV7-3; D gene: NA
CDR3 DNA: TGTGCCAGCAGTGACCCGACAGGGGGGCACACTGAAGCTTTCTTT; CDR3 protein: CASSDPTGGHTEAFF; J gene: TRBJ1-1; clone size: NA; V gene: TRBV6-1; D gene: TRBD1
CDR3 DNA: TGTGCCAGCAGCCCCCCGGTCGGGACAGGGGGCCACGAGCAGTACTTC; CDR3 protein: CASSPPVGTGGHEQYF; J gene: TRBJ2-7; clone size: NA; V gene: TRBV11-3; D gene: TRBD1
CDR3 DNA: TGTGCCAGCAGCTTGTACATTCAAGAGACCCAGTACTTC; CDR3 protein: CASSLYIQETQYF; J gene: TRBJ2-5; clone size: NA; V gene: TRBV11-3; D gene: NA